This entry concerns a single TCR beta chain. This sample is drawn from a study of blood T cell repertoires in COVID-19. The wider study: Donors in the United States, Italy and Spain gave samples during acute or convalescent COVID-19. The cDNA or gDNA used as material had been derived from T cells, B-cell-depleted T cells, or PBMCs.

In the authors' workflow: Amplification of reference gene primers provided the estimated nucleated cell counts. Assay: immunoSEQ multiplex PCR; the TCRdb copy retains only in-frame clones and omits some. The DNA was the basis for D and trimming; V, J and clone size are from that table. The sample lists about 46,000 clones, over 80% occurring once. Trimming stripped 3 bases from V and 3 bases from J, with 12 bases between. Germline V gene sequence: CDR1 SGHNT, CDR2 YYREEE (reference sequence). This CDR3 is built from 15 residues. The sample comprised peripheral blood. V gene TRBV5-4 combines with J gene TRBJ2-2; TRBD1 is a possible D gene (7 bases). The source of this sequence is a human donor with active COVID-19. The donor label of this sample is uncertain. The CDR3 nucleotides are TGTGCCAGCAGCTCGGGACAGCGGGACACCGGGGAGCTGTTTTTT. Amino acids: CASSSGQRDTGELFF. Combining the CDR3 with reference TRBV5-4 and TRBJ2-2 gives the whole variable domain ETGVTQSPTHLIKTRGQQVTLRCSSQSGHNTVSWYQQALGQGPQFIFQYYREEENGRGNFPPRFSGLQFPNYSSELNVNALELDDSALYLCASSSGQRDTGELFFGEGSRLTVL.